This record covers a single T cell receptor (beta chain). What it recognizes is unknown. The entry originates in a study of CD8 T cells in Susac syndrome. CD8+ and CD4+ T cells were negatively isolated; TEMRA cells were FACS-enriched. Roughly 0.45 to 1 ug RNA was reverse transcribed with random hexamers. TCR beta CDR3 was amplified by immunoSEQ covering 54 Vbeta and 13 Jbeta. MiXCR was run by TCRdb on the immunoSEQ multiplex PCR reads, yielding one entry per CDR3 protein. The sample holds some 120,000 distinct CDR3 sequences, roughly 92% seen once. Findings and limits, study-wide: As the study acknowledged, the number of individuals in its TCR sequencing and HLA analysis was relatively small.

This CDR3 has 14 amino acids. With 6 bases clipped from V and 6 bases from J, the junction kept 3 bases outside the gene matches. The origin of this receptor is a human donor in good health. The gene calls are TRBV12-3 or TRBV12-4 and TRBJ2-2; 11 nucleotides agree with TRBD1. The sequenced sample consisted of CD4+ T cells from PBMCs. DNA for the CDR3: TGTGCCAGCAGACGGGACAGGGGGTCCGGGGAGCTGTTTTTT. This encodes CASRRDRGSGELFF.